These 28 T cell receptor beta chains came from one sample sequenced in a study of T cells in Graves' hyperthyroidism and ophthalmopathy. What was amplified from RNA transcripts were TCR beta CDR3 regions. A first-round RT-PCR of the TCR CDR3 used the HTBI primer set. TCRdb re-called the multiplex PCR reads with MiXCR, one entry per CDR3 protein. The sample comprises about 380,000 distinct CDR3 sequences, roughly 20% of which are singletons, and over 35% rests with the top ten. Sequencing was carried out using blood. These receptor sequences come from a man in his late teens or twenties with Graves' ophthalmopathy.

The chain couples TRBV5-4 to TRBJ1-1; possible D gene TRBD1, 5 bases. CDR1 is SGHNT, CDR2 YYREEE, per germline (reference sequence). This CDR3 spans 15 amino acids. The V end was cut by 0 bases, the J end by 6 bases, with 15 bases between. CDR3 amino acids: CASSLVGEGRPEAFF. As DNA, the CDR3 is TGTGCCAGCAGCTTGGTAGGGGAGGGGCGACCTGAAGCTTTCTTT.

This clonotype has at least ten counts. The genes are TRBV20-1 and TRBJ1-1; the D is unclear. V dropped 6 bases and J dropped 10 bases, with 9 bases sitting between them. This CDR3 has 9 residues. Germline values: CDR1 DFQATT, CDR2 SNEGSKA (reference sequence). CDR3 nucleotides: TGCAGTGCCGTACCCTTAGCTTTCTTT. Translated, it gives CSAVPLAFF.

The chain is built from TRBV6-5 and TRBJ2-4, with 9 bases that match TRBD1. V lost 4 bases and J lost 0; bases outside the gene matches: 4. This CDR3 region has 16 residues. Germline V CDR1 and CDR2: MNHEY, SVGAGI. In nucleotides, the CDR3 is TGTGCCAGCAGTTCCGGGACAGGGCTAGCCAAAAACATTCAGTACTTC. Protein sequence: CASSSGTGLAKNIQYF.

In DNA, the CDR3 is TGTGCCAGCAGCCTCTCCGGGTCTCGCGGGGGGCGGGGTGAGCAGTTCTTC. Encoded protein: CASSLSGSRGGRGEQFF. The chain has TRBV7-9 and TRBJ2-1; 8 bases match TRBD2. This CDR3 has 17 residues. Germline CDR1 reads SEHNR; CDR2 reads FQNEAQ (reference sequence). Trimming took 5 bases from V and 9 from J; bases not matched to a gene: 18.

There are many counts of this clonotype. The CDR3 nucleotides read TGCAGTGCTAGGTGGACTGTCTCCTACGAGCAGTACTTC. This translates into CSARWTVSYEQYF. The chain uses TRBV20-1 and TRBJ2-7; D might be TRBD2 (5 bases). This CDR3 is 13 amino acids long. In germline, CDR1 is DFQATT, CDR2 SNEGSKA (reference sequence). V was cut by 3 bases and J by 0 bases, with 9 bases left in between.

This clonotype was seen a handful of times. CDR3 region: CSGSLGTTDLNIQYF. The CDR3 DNA reads as TGCAGTGGCTCGCTCGGGACTACCGACCTCAACATTCAGTACTTC. The chain carries TRBV20-1 and TRBJ2-4; 7 bases are a match to TRBD2. Germline CDR1 reads DFQATT; CDR2 reads SNEGSKA (reference sequence). This CDR3 contains 15 residues. The trim removed 7 bases at V and 7 bases at J, leaving 16 bases unmatched.

This clonotype appeared many times. The chain has TRBV18 and TRBJ2-5; D is ambiguous. The germline V gene encodes CDR1 KGHSH and CDR2 LQKENI. The CDR3 is made up of 14 amino acids. Trimming took 4 bases from V and 5 from J, leaving 14 bases between them. The CDR3 bases are TGTGCCAGCTCACAATCAGTGGAATGGGAGACCCAGTACTTC. Translating it yields CASSQSVEWETQYF.

This clonotype was detected ten times or more. This chain uses TRBV20-1 with TRBJ2-7, with no clear D. The CDR3 covers 16 residues. Trimming removed 3 bases at V and 2 bases at J, with 20 bases between. Germline CDR1 reads DFQATT; CDR2 reads SNEGSKA (reference sequence). The DNA for the CDR3 is TGCAGTGCTAGTACGCGCTTTTCCGCTGACCCCTACGAGCAGTACTTC. It specifies CSASTRFSADPYEQYF.

This clonotype has a handful of counts. This chain uses TRBV10-3 with TRBJ2-5, with D hard to call. V was trimmed by 3 bases and J by 0 bases, leaving 5 bases between them. Germline V gives CDR1 ENHRY, CDR2 SYGVKD. This CDR3 has 13 amino acids. CDR3 DNA: TGTGCCATCAGTGATCAGAACCAAGAGACCCAGTACTTC. Protein sequence: CAISDQNQETQYF.

This clonotype was seen ten or more times. The chain links TRBV12-3 or TRBV12-4 to TRBJ2-5; a weak D match, TRBD2 (5 bases). This CDR3 has 13 residues. Trimming took 6 bases from V and 4 from J, leaving 12 bases between them. CDR3 DNA: TGTGCCAGCAGCATGGACGGGGTAGAGACCCAGTACTTC. Amino acids: CASSMDGVETQYF.

This clonotype came up a few times. This sequence joins TRBV27 and TRBJ2-5; a possible D gene is TRBD1 (6 bases). The CDR3 covers 13 residues. The germline CDR1 and CDR2 sequences are MNHEY and SMNVEV (reference sequence). The V gene lost 2 bases and the J gene lost 6 bases, with 10 bases spanning the gap. The CDR3 sequence is CASSLLRGKTQYF. Written as DNA, the CDR3 is TGTGCCAGCAGTTTACTCAGGGGAAAGACCCAGTACTTC.

This clonotype was counted only a few times. The germline gene is not matched at one end of the junction; a read error may be the cause. This chain uses TRBV5-1 with TRBJ2-3; TRBD1 might be the D (5 bases). The CDR3 totals 11 residues. CDR1 is SGHRS, CDR2 YFSETQ, per germline. DNA for the CDR3: TGCGCCAGCAGCGAGACAGAAACGCAGTATTTT. Amino acids: CASSETETQYF.

V and J are TRBV20-1 and TRBJ1-6; 7 nucleotides align to TRBD1. Germline V gene sequence: CDR1 DFQATT, CDR2 SNEGSKA (reference sequence). The ends lost 6 bases at V and 0 bases at J; junction bases unmatched: 5. The CDR3 totals 15 residues. The CDR3 DNA sequence: TGCAGTGCGAAGACAGGGAGCTCCTATAATTCACCCCTCCACTTT. Protein sequence: CSAKTGSSYNSPLHF.

This clonotype was seen many times. The chain links TRBV7-2 to TRBJ2-5; 8 nucleotides align to TRBD1. This CDR3 comprises 13 residues. Trimming removed 5 bases from V and 3 bases from J; junction bases left unmatched: 2. The germline gives CDR1 SGHTA, CDR2 FQGNSA. This CDR3 reads CASSKDREETQYF. CDR3 DNA sequence: TGTGCCAGCAGCAAGGACAGGGAAGAGACCCAGTACTTC.

Many counts were recorded for this clonotype. The rearrangement joins TRBV28 to TRBJ1-5; TRBD1 is a possible D gene (5 bases). Germline CDR1 MDHEN, CDR2 SYDVKM. This CDR3 is built from 16 residues. Trimming pared 5 bases from V and 0 bases from J, leaving 14 bases between. The CDR3, as DNA: TGTGCCAGCAGTCCCGGGACGTCATATAGCAATCAGCCCCAGCATTTT. Translation: CASSPGTSYSNQPQHF.

This rearrangement joins TRBV3-1 to TRBJ1-6, with D possibly TRBD1 on 5 matching bases. From germline, CDR1 is LGHDT and CDR2 YNNKEL (reference sequence). V was pared by 0 bases and J by 9 bases, with 18 bases between. CDR3 length: 17 amino acids. CDR3 nucleotides: TGTGCCAGCAGCCAAGATTCGAGCCGCGGGGCCGGTTCACCCCTCCACTTT. Amino acids: CASSQDSSRGAGSPLHF.

The chain joins TRBV6-1 to TRBJ2-2; 8 bases agree with TRBD1. From germline, CDR1 is MNHNS and CDR2 SASEGT. CDR3 length: 16 residues. V was pared by 4 bases and J by 3 bases, with 7 bases of the junction left unmatched. The CDR3 loop reads CASSGSWTGYTGELFF. In nucleotides, the CDR3 is TGTGCCAGCAGTGGTTCGTGGACAGGGTACACCGGGGAGCTGTTTTTT.

This clonotype has ten or more counts. The rearrangement joins TRBV15 to TRBJ1-5, with D uncertain. The V gene lost 1 base and the J gene lost 6 bases, with 4 bases spanning the gap. Germline V gives CDR1 LNHNV, CDR2 YYDKDF (reference sequence). The CDR3 totals 12 residues. Here the CDR3 DNA reads TGTGCCACCAGCAGAGTCGGTCAGCCCCAGCATTTT. It codes for CATSRVGQPQHF.

This clonotype occurred many times. The rearrangement joins TRBV6-1 to TRBJ1-2; D call uncertain. The ends were cut back, 2 bases at V and 3 bases at J, with 16 bases in the middle. The CDR3 totals 16 residues. CDR1 MNHNS and CDR2 SASEGT come from the germline V gene. The CDR3 nucleotides read TGTGCCAGCAGTGAATGGGTCGTGCGCCAGGACTATGGCTACACCTTC. Translation gives CASSEWVVRQDYGYTF.

Ten or more counts support this clonotype. The CDR3, as DNA: TGCGCCAGCAGCCCCGGGGCTAGCGGGGGGGCAGATACGCAGTATTTT. This codes for CASSPGASGGADTQYF. J is TRBJ2-3 and V is TRBV5-1; 12 positions agree with TRBD2. The CDR3 is 16 amino acids. V dropped 4 bases and J dropped 4; count of bases not matched to a gene: 7. Germline CDR1 reads SGHRS; CDR2 reads YFSETQ.

This clonotype was seen a handful of times. CDR3 sequence (DNA): TGTGCCAGCAGTGACTCTGGGGGACCGCCGAATGAGCAGTTCTTC. It encodes CASSDSGGPPNEQFF. The V gene is TRBV6-1, the J gene TRBJ2-1; TRBD1 or TRBD2 may be the D gene (5 bases each). This CDR3 has 15 amino acids. From germline, CDR1 is MNHNS and CDR2 SASEGT. Trimming stripped 3 bases from V and 7 bases from J, with 16 bases between.

This clonotype was recorded a few times. The rearrangement links TRBV6-2 or TRBV6-3 to TRBJ1-6; D is unclear. Germline V lookup: CDR1 MNHEY, CDR2 SVGEGT. Between the trimmed V and J ends, which lost 5 bases and 5 bases, there was a span of 16 bases. The CDR3 contains 16 residues. This CDR3 reads CASSSRLSKDNSPLHF. The CDR3 bases are TGTGCCAGCAGTAGCCGGCTGTCGAAGGATAATTCACCCCTCCACTTT.

This sequence joins TRBV20-1 and TRBJ2-2; TRBD1 agrees at 9 bases. The trim removed 2 bases at V and 5 bases at J, leaving 12 bases unmatched. Germline V gene data show CDR1 as DFQATT and CDR2 as SNEGSKA (reference sequence). The CDR3 covers 17 residues. CDR3 sequence: CSARPTGGPGHTGELFF. The CDR3 DNA reads TGCAGTGCTAGACCCACAGGGGGCCCCGGGCATACCGGGGAGCTGTTTTTT.

In its sample, this clonotype was seen a few times. J is TRBJ2-7 and V is TRBV15; 10 nucleotides match TRBD2. Germline lookup yields CDR1 LNHNV and CDR2 YYDKDF (reference sequence). This CDR3 contains 17 residues. The V and J ends lost 5 bases and 7 bases, in that order; junction bases with no gene match: 17. The CDR3, as DNA: TGTGCCACCAGCGCCCGATCCGGAGCGGGGGGGCTCCGGGAGCAGTACTTC. This sequence encodes CATSARSGAGGLREQYF.

This clonotype has a count of ten or more. The CDR3 nucleotides are TGTGCCAGCAGAGCTTACAGGGAGGCTAATGAAAAACTGTTTTTT. Its protein is CASRAYREANEKLFF. This chain uses TRBV6-1 with TRBJ1-4, with a weak D call TRBD1 (6 bases). CDR3 size: 15 residues. Germline CDR1 MNHNS, CDR2 SASEGT. V was shortened by 6 bases and J by 3 bases, with 14 bases between the two germline ends.

This clonotype was observed a few times. The V call is TRBV5-1, the J call TRBJ2-3; 11 positions match TRBD2. The length of the CDR3 is 17 residues. V shed 3 bases, J shed 2 bases, and the junction held 8 bases outside the gene matches. Germline V CDR1 and CDR2: SGHRS, YFSETQ. The CDR3 here is CASSSPLAGGLTDTQYF. The CDR3 DNA sequence: TGCGCCAGCAGCTCACCCTTAGCGGGGGGGCTCACAGATACGCAGTATTTT.

In this sample, this clonotype turned up many times. The chain is built from TRBV12-3 or TRBV12-4 and TRBJ2-1; 12 bases agree with TRBD2. Trimming took 2 bases from V and 0 from J; bases not matched to a gene: 2. The CDR3 loop spans 17 amino acids. CDR3 DNA sequence: TGTGCCAGCAGTTTAACTAGCGGGGGGTCCTCCTACAATGAGCAGTTCTTC. Translation gives CASSLTSGGSSYNEQFF.

This clonotype appeared many times. The V and J genes are TRBV27 and TRBJ1-1; 9 nucleotides agree with TRBD1. The CDR3 has 15 amino acids. V shed 2 bases and J 4 bases; nucleotides not matched to a gene: 5. Germline lookup yields CDR1 MNHEY and CDR2 SMNVEV (reference sequence). The CDR3 is CASSLGTGGRTEAFF. CDR3 nucleotide sequence: TGTGCCAGCAGTTTAGGCACAGGGGGCCGCACTGAAGCTTTCTTT.